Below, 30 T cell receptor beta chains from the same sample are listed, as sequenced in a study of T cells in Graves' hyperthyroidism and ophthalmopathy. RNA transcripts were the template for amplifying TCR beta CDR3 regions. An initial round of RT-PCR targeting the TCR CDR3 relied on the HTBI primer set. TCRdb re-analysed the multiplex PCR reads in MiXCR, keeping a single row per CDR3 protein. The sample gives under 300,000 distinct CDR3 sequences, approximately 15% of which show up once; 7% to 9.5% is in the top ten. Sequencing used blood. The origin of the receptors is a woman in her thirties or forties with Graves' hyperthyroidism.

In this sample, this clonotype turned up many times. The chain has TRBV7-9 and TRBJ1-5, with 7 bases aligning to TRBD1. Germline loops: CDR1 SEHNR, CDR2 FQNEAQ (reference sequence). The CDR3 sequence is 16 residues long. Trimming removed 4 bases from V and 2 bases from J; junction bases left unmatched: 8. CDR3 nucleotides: TGTGCCAGCAGCTCCGGGACAGACGAGGGCAATCAGCCCCAGCATTTT. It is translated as CASSSGTDEGNQPQHF.

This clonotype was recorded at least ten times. DNA for the CDR3: TGTGCCAGCAGTGAATGGACTAAGAATGAGCAGTTCTTC. Its translation is CASSEWTKNEQFF. The chain is built from TRBV2 and TRBJ2-1; TRBD2 might be the D (6 bases). The length of the CDR3 is 13 residues. In germline, CDR1 is SNHLY, CDR2 FYNNEI. Trimming took off 2 bases at V and 7 bases at J, with 9 bases between the two ends.

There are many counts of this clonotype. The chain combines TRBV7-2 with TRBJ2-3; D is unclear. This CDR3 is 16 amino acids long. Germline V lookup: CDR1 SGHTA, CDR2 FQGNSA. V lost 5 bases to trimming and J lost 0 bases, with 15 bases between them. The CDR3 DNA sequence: TGTGCCAGCAGCCGTAGCCGGCTGCACAGCACAGATACGCAGTATTTT. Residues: CASSRSRLHSTDTQYF.

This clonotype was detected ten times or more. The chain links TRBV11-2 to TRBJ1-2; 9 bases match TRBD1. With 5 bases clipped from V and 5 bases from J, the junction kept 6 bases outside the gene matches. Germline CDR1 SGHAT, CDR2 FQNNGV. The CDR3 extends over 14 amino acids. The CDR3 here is CASSLDRGRYGYTF. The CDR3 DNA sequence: TGTGCCAGCAGCCTGGACAGGGGTCGGTATGGCTACACCTTC.

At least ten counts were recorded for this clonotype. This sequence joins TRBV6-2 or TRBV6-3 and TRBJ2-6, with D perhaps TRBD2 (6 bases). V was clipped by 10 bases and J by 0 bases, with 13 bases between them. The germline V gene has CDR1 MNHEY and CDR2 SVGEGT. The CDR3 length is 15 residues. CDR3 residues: CATSDYLSGANVLTF. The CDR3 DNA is TGTGCCACCTCGGACTACCTCTCTGGGGCCAACGTCCTGACTTTC.

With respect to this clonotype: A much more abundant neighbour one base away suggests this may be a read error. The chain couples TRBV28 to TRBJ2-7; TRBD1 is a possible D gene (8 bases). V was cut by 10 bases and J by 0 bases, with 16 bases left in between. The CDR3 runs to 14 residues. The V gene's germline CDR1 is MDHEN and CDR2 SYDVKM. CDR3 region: CANRGGGVSYEQYF. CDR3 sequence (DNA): TGTGCCAACAGGGGGGGGGGCGTCTCCTACGAGCAGTACTTC.

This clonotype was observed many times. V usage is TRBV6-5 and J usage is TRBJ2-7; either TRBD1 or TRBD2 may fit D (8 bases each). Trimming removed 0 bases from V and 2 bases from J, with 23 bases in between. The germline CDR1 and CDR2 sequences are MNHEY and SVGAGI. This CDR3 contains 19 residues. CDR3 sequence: CASSYSLTGDSGRTYEQYF. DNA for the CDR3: TGTGCCAGCAGTTACTCGTTGACAGGGGACAGCGGGAGAACCTACGAGCAGTACTTC.

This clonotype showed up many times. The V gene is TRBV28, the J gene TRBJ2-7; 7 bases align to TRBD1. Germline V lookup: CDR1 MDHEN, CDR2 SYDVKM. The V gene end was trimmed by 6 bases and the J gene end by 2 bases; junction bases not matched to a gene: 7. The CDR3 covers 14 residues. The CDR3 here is CASRRQGVPYEQYF. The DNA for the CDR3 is TGTGCCAGCAGAAGACAGGGCGTACCCTACGAGCAGTACTTC.

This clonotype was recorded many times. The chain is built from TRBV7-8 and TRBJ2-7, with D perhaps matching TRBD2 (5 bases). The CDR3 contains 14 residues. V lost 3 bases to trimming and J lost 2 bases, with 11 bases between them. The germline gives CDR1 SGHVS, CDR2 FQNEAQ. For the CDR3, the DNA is TGTGCCAGCAGCTTGGGCAGCGGAACCTACGAGCAGTACTTC. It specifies CASSLGSGTYEQYF.

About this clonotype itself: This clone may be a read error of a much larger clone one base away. DNA for the CDR3: TGTGCCAACACCGACAGGGGTGGCTACACCTTC. It specifies CANTDRGGYTF. The J gene is TRBJ1-2, the V gene TRBV28; TRBD1 matches 8 bases. The CDR3 contains 11 residues. The V and J ends lost 10 bases and 7 bases, in that order; junction bases with no gene match: 5. The germline gives CDR1 MDHEN, CDR2 SYDVKM.

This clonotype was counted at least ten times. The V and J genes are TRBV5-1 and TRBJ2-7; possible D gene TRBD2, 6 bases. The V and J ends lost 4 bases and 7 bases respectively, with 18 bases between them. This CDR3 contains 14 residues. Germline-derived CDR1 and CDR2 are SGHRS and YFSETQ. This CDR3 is CASSPIPGGNEQYF. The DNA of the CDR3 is TGCGCCAGCAGCCCTATCCCCGGAGGGAATGAGCAGTACTTC. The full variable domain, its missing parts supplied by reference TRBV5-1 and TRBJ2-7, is KAGVTQTPRYLIKTRGQQVTLSCSPISGHRSVSWYQQTPGQGLQFLFEYFSETQRNKGNFPGRFSGRQFSNSRSEMNVSTLELGDSALYLCASSPIPGGNEQYFGPGTRLTVT.

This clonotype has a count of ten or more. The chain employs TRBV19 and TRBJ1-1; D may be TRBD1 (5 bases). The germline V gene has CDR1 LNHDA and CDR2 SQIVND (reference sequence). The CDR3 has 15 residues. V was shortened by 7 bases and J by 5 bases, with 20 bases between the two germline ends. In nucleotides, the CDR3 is TGTGCCAGTACTCGCGGGGCAGGGCGTAATACTGAAGCTTTCTTT. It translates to CASTRGAGRNTEAFF. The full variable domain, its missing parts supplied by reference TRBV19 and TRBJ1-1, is DGGITQSPKYLFRKEGQNVTLSCEQNLNHDAMYWYRQDPGQGLRLIYYSQIVNDFQKGDIAEGYSVSREKKESFPLTVTSAQKNPTAFYLCASTRGAGRNTEAFFGQGTRLTVV.

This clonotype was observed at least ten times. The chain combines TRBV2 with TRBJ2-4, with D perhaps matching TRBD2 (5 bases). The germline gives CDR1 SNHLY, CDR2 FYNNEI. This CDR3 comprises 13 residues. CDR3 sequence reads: CASAAGAKNIQYF. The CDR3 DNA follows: TGTGCTTCGGCGGCGGGCGCCAAAAACATTCAGTACTTC.

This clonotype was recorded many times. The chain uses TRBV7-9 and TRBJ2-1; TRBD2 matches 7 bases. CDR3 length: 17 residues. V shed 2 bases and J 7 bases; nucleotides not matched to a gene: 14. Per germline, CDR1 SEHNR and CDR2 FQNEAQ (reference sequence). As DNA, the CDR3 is TGTGCCAGCAGCTTAAGATCCGGGGGGACGGGGGTGAATGAGCAGTTCTTC. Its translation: CASSLRSGGTGVNEQFF.

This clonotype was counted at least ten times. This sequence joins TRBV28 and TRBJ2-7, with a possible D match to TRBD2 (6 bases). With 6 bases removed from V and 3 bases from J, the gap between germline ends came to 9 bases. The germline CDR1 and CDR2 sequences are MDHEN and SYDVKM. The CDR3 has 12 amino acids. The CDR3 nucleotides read TGTGCCAGCAGAAAGGGAGGCTACGAGCAGTACTTC. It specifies CASRKGGYEQYF. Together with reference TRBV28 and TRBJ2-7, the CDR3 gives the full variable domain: DVKVTQSSRYLVKRTGEKVFLECVQDMDHENMFWYRQDPGLGLRLIYFSYDVKMKEKGDIPEGYSVSREKKERFSLILESASTNQTSMYLCASRKGGYEQYFGPGTRLTVT.

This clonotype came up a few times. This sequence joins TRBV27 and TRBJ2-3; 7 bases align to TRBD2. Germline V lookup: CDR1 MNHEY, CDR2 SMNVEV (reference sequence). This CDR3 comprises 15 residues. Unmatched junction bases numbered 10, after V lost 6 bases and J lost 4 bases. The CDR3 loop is CASSLWGGGSDTQYF. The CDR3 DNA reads TGTGCCAGCAGCCTATGGGGGGGAGGATCAGATACGCAGTATTTT.

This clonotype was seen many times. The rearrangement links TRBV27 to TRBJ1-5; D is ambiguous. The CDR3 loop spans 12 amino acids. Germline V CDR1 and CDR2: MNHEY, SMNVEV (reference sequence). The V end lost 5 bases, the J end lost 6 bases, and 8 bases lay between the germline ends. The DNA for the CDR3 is TGTGCCAGCAGTCCTGAGGGTCAGCCCCAGCATTTT. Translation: CASSPEGQPQHF.

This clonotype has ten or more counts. The DNA of the CDR3 is TGTGCCAGCTCAGACGGACTAGATCTCTACAATGAGCAGTTCTTC. Its translation: CASSDGLDLYNEQFF. The V gene is TRBV18, the J gene TRBJ2-1, with TRBD2 matching 7 bases. This CDR3 is built from 15 residues. From germline, CDR1 is KGHSH and CDR2 LQKENI. The junction had 7 bases not matched to a gene; V was cut back by 5 bases and J by 3 bases.

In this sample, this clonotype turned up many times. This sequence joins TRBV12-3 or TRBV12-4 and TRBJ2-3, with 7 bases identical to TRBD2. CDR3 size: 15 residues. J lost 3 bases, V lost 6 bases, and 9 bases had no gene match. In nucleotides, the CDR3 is TGTGCCAGCAGCCTGGGAGAGCGGGAAACAGATACGCAGTATTTT. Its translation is CASSLGERETDTQYF.

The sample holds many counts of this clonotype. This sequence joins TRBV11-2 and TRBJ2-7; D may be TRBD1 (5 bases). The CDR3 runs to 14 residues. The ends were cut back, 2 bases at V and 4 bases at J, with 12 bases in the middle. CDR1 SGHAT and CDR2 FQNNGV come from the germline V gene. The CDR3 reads CASSLRTGSYEQYF. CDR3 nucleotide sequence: TGTGCCAGCAGCTTAAGAACAGGATCATACGAGCAGTACTTC.

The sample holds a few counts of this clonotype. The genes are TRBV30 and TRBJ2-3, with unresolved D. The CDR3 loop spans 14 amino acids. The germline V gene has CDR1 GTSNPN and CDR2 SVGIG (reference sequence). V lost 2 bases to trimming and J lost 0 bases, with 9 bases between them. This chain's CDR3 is CAWSITTSTDTQYF. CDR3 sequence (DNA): TGTGCCTGGAGTATAACAACTAGCACAGATACGCAGTATTTT.

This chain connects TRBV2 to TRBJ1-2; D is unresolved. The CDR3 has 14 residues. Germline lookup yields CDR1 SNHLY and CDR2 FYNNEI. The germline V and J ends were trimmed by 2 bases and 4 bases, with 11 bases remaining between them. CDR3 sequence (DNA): TGTGCCAGCAGTGAACTGGTGACTTCCTATGGCTACACCTTC. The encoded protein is CASSELVTSYGYTF.

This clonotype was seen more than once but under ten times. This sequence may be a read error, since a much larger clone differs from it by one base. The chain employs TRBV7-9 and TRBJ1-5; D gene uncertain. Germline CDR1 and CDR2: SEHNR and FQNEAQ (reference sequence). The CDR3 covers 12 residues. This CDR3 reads CASSLGDQPRHF. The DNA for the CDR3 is TGTGCCAGCAGCTTAGGGGATCAGCCCCGGCATTTT.

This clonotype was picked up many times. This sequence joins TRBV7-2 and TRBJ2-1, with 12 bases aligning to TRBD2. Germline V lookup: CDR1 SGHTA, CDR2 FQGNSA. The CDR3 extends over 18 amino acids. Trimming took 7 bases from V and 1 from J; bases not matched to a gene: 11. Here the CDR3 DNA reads TGTGCCAGCAACACCGCCAGCGGGACTAGCGGGTCCTACAATGAGCAGTTCTTC. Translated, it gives CASNTASGTSGSYNEQFF.

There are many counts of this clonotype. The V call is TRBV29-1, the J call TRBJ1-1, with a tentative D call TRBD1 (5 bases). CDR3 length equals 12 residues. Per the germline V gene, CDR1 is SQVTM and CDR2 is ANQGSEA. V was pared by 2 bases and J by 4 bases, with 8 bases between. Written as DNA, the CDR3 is TGCAGCGTTGAAAAGGGGAGCACTGAAGCTTTCTTT. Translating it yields CSVEKGSTEAFF.

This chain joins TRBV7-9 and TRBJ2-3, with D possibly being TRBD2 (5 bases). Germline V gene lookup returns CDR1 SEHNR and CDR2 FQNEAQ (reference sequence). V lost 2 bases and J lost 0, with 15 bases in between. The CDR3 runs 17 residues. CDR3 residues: CASSLNRRGSSTDTQYF. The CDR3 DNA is TGTGCCAGCAGCTTAAACCGGCGCGGGTCCAGCACAGATACGCAGTATTTT.

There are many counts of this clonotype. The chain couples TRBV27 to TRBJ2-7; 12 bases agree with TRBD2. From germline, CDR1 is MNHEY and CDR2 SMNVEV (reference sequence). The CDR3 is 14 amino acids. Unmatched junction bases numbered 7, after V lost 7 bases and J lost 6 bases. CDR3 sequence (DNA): TGTGCCAGCAATCGACTAGCGGGAGAGGGCGAGCAGTACTTC. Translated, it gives CASNRLAGEGEQYF.

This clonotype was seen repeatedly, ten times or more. CDR3 sequence (DNA): TGTGCCAGCAGCTCTCCGCACCTCACCTACGAGCAGTACTTC. Its translation: CASSSPHLTYEQYF. The rearrangement joins TRBV11-2 to TRBJ2-7; D not certain. Trimming stripped 4 bases from V and 2 bases from J, with 12 bases between. Germline loops: CDR1 SGHAT, CDR2 FQNNGV. The CDR3 length is 14 residues.

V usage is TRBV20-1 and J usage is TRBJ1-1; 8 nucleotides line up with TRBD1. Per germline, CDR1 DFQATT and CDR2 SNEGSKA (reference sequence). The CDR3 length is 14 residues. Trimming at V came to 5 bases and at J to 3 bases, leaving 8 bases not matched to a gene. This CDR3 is CSARDRTAHTEAFF. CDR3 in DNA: TGCAGTGCTCGGGACAGGACAGCCCACACTGAAGCTTTCTTT.

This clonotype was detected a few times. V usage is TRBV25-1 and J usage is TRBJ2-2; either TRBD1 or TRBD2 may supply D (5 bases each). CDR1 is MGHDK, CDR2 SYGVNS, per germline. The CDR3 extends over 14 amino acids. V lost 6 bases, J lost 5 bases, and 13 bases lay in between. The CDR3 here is CASRPQEATGELFF. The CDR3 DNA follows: TGTGCCAGCAGACCACAGGAGGCGACCGGGGAGCTGTTTTTT. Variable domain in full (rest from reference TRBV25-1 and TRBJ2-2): EADIYQTPRYLVIGTGKKITLECSQTMGHDKMYWYQQDPGMELHLIHYSYGVNSTEKGDLSSESTVSRIRTEHFPLTLESARPSHTSQYLCASRPQEATGELFFGEGSRLTVL.